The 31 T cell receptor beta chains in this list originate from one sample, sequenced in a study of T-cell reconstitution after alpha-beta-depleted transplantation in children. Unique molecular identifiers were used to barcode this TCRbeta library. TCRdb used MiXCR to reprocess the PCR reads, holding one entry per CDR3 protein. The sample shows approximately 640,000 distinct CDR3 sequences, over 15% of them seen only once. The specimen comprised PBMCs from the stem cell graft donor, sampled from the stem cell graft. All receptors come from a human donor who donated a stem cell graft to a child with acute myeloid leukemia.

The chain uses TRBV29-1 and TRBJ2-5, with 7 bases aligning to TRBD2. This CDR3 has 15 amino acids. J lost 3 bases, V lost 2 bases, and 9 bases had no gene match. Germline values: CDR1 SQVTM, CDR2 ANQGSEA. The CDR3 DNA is TGCAGCGTTGAATTCGGTCTAGCGGAGAAAGAGACCCAGTACTTC. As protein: CSVEFGLAEKETQYF.

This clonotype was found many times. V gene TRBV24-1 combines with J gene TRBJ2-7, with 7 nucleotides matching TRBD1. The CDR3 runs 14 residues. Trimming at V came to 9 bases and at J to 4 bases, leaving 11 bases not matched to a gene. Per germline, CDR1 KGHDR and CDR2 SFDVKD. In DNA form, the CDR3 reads TGTGCCACCGACCCTCCGGGACAGAGATACGAGCAGTACTTC. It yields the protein CATDPPGQRYEQYF.

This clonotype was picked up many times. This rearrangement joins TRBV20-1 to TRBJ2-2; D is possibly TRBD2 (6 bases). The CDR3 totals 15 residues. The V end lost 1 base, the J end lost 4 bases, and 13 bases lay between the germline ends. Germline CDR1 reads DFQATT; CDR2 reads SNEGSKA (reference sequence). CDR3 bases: TGCAGTGCTAGAGTTTCGAGGGGAGGCACCGGGGAGCTGTTTTTT. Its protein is CSARVSRGGTGELFF.

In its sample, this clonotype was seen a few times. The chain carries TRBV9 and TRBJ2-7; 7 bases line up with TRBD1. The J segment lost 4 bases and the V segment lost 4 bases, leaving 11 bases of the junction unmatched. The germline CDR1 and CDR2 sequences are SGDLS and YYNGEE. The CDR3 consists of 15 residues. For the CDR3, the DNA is TGTGCCAGCAGCCCCAATCACCAGGGGGAATACGAGCAGTACTTC. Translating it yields CASSPNHQGEYEQYF.

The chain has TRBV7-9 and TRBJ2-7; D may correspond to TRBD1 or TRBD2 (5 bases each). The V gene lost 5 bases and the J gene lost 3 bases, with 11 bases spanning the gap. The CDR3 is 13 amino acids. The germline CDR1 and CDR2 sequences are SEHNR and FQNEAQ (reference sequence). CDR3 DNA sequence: TGTGCCAGCAGCCCCCCGGGACGCTACGAGCAGTACGTC. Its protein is CASSPPGRYEQYV.

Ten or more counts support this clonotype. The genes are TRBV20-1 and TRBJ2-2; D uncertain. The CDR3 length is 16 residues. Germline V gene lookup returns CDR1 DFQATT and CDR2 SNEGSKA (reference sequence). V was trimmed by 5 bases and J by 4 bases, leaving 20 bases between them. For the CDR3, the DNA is TGCAGTGCTCCTAAGGCCAGCCCAGTTGGCACCGGGGAGCTGTTTTTT. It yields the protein CSAPKASPVGTGELFF.

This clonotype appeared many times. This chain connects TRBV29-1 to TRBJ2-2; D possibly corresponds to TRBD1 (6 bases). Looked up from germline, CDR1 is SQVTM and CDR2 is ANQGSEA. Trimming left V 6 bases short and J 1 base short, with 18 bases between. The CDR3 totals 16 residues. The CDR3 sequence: CSVVLMGALNTGELFF. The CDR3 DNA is TGCAGCGTGGTCCTTATGGGGGCGCTGAACACCGGGGAGCTGTTTTTT.

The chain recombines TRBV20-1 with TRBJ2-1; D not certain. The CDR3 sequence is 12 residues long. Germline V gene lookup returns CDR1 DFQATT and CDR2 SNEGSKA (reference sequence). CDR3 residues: CSPKNGLNEQFF. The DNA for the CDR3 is TGCAGCCCTAAAAACGGTTTGAATGAGCAGTTCTTC.

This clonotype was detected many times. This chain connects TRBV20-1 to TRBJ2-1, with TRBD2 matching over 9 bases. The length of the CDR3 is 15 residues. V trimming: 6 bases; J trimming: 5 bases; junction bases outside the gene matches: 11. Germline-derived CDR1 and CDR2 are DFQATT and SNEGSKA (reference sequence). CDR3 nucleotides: TGCAGTGCCCCCCGGCTAGCGGGGTTTAACAATGAGCAGTTCTTC. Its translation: CSAPRLAGFNNEQFF.

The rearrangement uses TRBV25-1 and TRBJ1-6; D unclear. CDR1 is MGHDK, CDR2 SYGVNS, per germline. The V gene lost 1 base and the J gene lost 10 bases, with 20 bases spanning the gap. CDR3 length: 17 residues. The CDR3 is CASSELVPGLGKSPLHF. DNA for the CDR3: TGTGCCAGCAGTGAATTGGTTCCGGGCTTGGGGAAATCACCCCTCCACTTT. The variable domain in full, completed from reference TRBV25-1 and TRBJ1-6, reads EADIYQTPRYLVIGTGKKITLECSQTMGHDKMYWYQQDPGMELHLIHYSYGVNSTEKGDLSSESTVSRIRTEHFPLTLESARPSHTSQYLCASSELVPGLGKSPLHFGNGTRLTVT.

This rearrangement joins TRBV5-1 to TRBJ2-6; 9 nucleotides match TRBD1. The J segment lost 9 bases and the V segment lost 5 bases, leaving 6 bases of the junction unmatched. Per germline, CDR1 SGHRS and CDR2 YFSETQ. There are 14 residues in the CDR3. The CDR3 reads CASSTGTGNNVLTF. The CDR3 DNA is TGCGCCAGCAGTACCGGGACAGGGAACAACGTCCTGACTTTC.

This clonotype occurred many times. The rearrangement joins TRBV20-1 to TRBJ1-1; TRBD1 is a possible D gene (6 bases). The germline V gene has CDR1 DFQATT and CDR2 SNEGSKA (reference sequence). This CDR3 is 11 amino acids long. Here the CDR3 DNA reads TGCAGCGGACAGCAGAACACTGAAGCTTTCTTT. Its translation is CSGQQNTEAFF.

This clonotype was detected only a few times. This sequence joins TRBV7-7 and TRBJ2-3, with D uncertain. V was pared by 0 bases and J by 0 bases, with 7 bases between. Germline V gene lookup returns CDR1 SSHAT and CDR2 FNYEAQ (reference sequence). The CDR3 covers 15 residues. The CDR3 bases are TGTGCCAGCAGCTTAGCGCGGTCTAGCACAGATACGCAGTATTTT. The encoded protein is CASSLARSSTDTQYF. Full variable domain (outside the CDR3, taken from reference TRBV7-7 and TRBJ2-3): GAGVSQSPRYKVTKRGQDVTLRCDPISSHATLYWYQQALGQGPEFLTYFNYEAQPDKSGLPSDRFSAERPEGSISTLTIQRTEQRDSAMYRCASSLARSSTDTQYFGPGTRLTVL.

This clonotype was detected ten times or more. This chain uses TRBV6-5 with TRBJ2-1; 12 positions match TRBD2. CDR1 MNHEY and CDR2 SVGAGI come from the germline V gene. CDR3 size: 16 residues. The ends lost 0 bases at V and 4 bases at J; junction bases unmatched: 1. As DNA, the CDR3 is TGTGCCAGCAGTTACTCGACTAGCGGGGGATACAATGAGCAGTTCTTC. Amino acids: CASSYSTSGGYNEQFF.

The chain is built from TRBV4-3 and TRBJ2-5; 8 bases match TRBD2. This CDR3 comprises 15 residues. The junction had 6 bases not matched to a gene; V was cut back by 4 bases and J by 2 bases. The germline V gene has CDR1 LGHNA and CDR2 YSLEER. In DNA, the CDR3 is TGCGCCAGCAGCCGGCTTACGGGGGGGCAAGAGACCCAGTACTTC. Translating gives CASSRLTGGQETQYF.

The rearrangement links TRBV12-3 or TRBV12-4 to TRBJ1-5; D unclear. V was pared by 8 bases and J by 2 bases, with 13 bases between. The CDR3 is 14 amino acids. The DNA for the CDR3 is TGTGCCAGCTCGAAGGGTGGGGGCAATCAGCCCCAGCATTTT. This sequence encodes CASSKGGGNQPQHF.

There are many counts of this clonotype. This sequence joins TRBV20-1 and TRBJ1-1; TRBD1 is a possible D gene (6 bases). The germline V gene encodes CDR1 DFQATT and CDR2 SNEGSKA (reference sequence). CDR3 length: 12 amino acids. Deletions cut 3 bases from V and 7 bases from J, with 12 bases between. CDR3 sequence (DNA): TGCAGTGCTAGGGGTCAGGGGATTGAAGCTTTCTTT. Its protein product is CSARGQGIEAFF.

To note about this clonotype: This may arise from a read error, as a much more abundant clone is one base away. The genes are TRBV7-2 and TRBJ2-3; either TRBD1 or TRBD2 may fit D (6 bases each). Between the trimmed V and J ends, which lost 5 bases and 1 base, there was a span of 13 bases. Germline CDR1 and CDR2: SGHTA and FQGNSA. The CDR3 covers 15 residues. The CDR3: CASSHGGPGTDTQYF. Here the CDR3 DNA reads TGTGCCAGCAGCCACGGGGGCCCCGGCACAGATACGCAGTATTTT.

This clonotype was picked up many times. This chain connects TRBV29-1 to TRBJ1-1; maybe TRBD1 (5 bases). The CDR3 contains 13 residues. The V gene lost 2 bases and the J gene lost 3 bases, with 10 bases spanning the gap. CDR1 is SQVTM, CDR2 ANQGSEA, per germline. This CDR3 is CSVEKGKDTEAFF. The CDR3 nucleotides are TGCAGCGTTGAAAAGGGGAAGGACACTGAAGCTTTCTTT.

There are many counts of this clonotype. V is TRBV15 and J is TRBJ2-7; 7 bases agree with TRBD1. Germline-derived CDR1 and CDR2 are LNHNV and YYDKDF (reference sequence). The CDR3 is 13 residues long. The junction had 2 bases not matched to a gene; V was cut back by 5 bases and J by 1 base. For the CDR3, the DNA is TGTGCCACCAGCGACAGGGAGTCCTACGAGCAGTACTTC. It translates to CATSDRESYEQYF.

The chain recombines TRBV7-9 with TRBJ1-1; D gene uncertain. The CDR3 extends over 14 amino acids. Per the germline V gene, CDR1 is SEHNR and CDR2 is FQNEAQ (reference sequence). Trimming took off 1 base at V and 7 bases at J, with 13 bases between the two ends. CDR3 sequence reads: CASSLVLDVVEAFF. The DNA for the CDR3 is TGTGCCAGCAGCTTAGTTTTGGACGTCGTTGAAGCTTTCTTT.

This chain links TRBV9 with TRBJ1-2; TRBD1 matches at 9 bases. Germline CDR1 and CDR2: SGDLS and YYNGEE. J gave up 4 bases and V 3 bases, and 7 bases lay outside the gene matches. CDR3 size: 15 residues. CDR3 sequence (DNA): TGTGCCAGCAGCGCCGGGACAGGGTATAGCTATGGCTACACCTTC. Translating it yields CASSAGTGYSYGYTF. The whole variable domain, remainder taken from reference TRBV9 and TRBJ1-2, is DSGVTQTPKHLITATGQRVTLRCSPRSGDLSVYWYQQSLDQGLQFLIQYYNGEERAKGNILERFSAQQFPDLHSELNLSSLELGDSALYFCASSAGTGYSYGYTFGSGTRLTVV.

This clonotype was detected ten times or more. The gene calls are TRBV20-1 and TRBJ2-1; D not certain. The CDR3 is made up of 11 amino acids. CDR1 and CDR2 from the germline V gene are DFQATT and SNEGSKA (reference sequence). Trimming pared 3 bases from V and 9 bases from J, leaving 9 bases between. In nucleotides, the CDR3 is TGCAGTGCTAGTCGCGAGCCTGAGCAGTTCTTC. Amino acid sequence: CSASREPEQFF.

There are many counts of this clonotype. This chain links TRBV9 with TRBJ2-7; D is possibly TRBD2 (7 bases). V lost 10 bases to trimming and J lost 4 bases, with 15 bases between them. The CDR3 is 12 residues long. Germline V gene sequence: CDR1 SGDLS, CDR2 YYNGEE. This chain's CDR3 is CAVHGGTYEQYV. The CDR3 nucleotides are TGTGCCGTACACGGGGGGACATACGAGCAGTACGTC.

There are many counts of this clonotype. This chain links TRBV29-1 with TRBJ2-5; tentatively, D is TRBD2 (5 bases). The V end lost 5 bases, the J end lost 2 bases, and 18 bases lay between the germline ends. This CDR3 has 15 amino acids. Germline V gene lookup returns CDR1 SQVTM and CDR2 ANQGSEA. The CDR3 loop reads CSVSSPASGQETQYF. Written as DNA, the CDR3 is TGCAGCGTTAGTTCGCCGGCGAGCGGACAAGAGACCCAGTACTTC. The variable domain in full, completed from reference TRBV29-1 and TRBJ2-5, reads SAVISQKPSRDICQRGTSLTIQCQVDSQVTMMFWYRQQPGQSLTLIATANQGSEATYESGFVIDKFPISRPNLTFSTLTVSNMSPEDSSIYLCSVSSPASGQETQYFGPGTRLLVL.

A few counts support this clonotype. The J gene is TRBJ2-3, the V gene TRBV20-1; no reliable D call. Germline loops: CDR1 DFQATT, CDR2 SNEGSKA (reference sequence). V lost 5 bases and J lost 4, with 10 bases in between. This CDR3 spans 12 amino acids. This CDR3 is CSAHASADTQYF. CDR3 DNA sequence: TGCAGTGCTCACGCGTCTGCAGATACGCAGTATTTT.

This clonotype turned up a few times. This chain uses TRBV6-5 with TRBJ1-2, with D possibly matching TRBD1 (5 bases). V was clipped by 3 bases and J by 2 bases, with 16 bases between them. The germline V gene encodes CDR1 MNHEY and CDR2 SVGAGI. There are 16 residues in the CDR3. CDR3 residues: CASSYLRGDLNYGYTF. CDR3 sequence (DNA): TGTGCCAGCAGTTATCTTCGGGGGGACTTAAACTATGGCTACACCTTC.

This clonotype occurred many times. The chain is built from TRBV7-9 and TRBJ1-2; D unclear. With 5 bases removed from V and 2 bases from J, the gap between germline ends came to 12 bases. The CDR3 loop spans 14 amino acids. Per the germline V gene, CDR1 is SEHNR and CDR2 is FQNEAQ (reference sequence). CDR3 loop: CASSRSSLNYGYTF. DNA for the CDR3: TGTGCCAGCAGCAGGTCGTCTCTAAACTATGGCTACACCTTC.

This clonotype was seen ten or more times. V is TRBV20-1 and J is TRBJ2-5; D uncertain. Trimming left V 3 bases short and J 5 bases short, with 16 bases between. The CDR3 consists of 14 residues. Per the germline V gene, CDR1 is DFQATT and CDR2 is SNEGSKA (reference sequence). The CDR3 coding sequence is TGCAGTGCTAGGAAGCACCTGGACGGGGAGACCCAGTACTTC. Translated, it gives CSARKHLDGETQYF.

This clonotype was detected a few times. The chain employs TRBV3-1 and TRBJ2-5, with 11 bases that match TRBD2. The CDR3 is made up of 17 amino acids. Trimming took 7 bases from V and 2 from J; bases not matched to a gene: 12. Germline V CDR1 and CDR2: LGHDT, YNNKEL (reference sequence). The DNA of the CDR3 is TGTGCCAGCACCTTTAAGGGGGGACTAGCGGCTCAAGAGACCCAGTACTTC. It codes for CASTFKGGLAAQETQYF.

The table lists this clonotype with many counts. The CDR3 protein is CSAPGNGGGPLTDTQYF. CDR3 sequence (DNA): TGCAGTGCGCCGGGTAATGGCGGGGGGCCTCTCACAGATACGCAGTATTTT. The chain couples TRBV20-1 to TRBJ2-3, with 8 bases identical to TRBD2. Germline V CDR1 and CDR2: DFQATT, SNEGSKA (reference sequence). The CDR3 is made up of 17 amino acids. After removal of 6 bases from V and 2 bases from J, the junction contained 16 bases not matched to a gene.